This entry is about one T cell receptor (beta chain). This entry is derived from a study of PD-L1 blockade in urothelial cancer. Looking at the study overall: Between 0 and 3 prior chemotherapy regimens had been given to patients. At 6 weeks and at 3 weeks (second dose) after treatment start, blood was analyzed.

TCRdb's table, derived via immunoSEQ multiplex PCR, lists solely in-frame clones and lacks some. The sample holds about 63,000 clones, 80% to 85% seen once. Time point denoted: pretreatment peripheral blood. Urothelial carcinoma in patients was locally advanced or metastatic. This material consisted of PBMCs, taken around atezolizumab (anti-PD-L1) treatment. This TCR was sampled from a man between 65 and 85 years old with urothelial cancer.

CDR3 nucleotide sequence: TGTGCCATCAGTGAAGTGTCAGTAAATCAGCCCCAGCATTTT. Its translation: CAISEVSVNQPQHF. The genes are TRBV10-3 and TRBJ1-5; D is uncertain. Germline V CDR1 and CDR2: ENHRY, SYGVKD. The CDR3 extends over 14 amino acids. V was pared by 3 bases and J by 4 bases, with 10 bases between.